The sequence of this T cell receptor beta chain was determined in a study of low-dose radiotherapy and immunotherapy resistance in tumors. Turning to the study itself: Each fraction for Cohort 1 was 0.5 Gy, given every 2 weeks, and the total came to 6.5 Gy. Every two weeks, cyclophosphamide 200 mg/m2 was infused one day before radiation plus immunotherapy. Patients received 300 mg of oral aspirin each day across four cycles, commencing on cycle 1 day 1.

Time point reported: after trial treatment. The sample's treatment: LDRT plus nivolumab, ipilimumab, low-dose cyclophosphamide and aspirin (RACIN trial). This clonotype was counted at least ten times. TRAV and TRBV primers primed cDNA for both TCRalpha and TCRbeta. TCRs underwent around 18 PCR cycles of amplification with a constant-region primer and V-primer adapter. Using its own MiXCR run on the reads, TCRdb lists one record per CDR3 protein. Among 45,000 or so distinct CDR3 sequences listed, around 25% were seen once. This CDR3 contains 13 residues. CDR1 KGHSH and CDR2 LQKENI come from the germline V gene. V lost 0 bases and J lost 5, with 8 bases in between.

This specimen consisted of PBMCs, obtained after low-dose radiotherapy plus immunotherapy. This clonotype was sampled from a male donor with prostate cancer. The chain uses TRBV18 and TRBJ2-7; the D is unclear. The chain's CDR3 is CASSPPVGNEQYF. CDR3 DNA: TGTGCCAGCTCACCACCGGTAGGGAACGAGCAGTACTTC.